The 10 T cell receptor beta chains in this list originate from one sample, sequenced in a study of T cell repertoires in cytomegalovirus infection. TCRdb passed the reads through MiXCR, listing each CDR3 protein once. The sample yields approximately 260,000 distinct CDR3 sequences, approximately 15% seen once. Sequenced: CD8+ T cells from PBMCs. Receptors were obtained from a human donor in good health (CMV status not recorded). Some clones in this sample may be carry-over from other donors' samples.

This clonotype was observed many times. The CDR3 nucleotides read TGTGCCAGCAGCCCCCGGGAGGGATGGGGCACCGGGGAGCTGTTTTTT. Translating gives CASSPREGWGTGELFF. V is TRBV6-1 and J is TRBJ2-2; 8 positions agree with TRBD2. In germline, CDR1 is MNHNS, CDR2 SASEGT. The junction had 10 bases not matched to a gene; V was cut back by 6 bases and J by 4 bases. CDR3 length: 16 amino acids.

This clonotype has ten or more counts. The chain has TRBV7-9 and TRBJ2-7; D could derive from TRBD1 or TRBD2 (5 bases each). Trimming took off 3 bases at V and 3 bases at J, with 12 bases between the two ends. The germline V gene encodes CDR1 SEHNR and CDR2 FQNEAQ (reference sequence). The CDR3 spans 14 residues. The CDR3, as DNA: TGTGCCAGCAGCTTTGGGGGAGAGGGCTACGAGCAGTACTTC. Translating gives CASSFGGEGYEQYF.

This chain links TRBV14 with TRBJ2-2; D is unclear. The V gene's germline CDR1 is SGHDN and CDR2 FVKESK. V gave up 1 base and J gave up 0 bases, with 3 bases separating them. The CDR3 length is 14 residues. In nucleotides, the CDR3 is TGTGCCAGCAGCCAAGTGACGAACACCGGGGAGCTGTTTTTT. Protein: CASSQVTNTGELFF.

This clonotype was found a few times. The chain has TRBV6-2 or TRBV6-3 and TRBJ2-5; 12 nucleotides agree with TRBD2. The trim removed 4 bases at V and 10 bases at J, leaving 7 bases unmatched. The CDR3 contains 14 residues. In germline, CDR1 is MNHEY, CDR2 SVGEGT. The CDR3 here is CASSLGLAGQDQYF. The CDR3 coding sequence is TGTGCCAGCAGTTTGGGACTAGCGGGTCAAGACCAGTACTTC.

The CDR3 DNA reads TGCAGCGTGGGGACGAACTATGGCTACACCTTC. It yields the protein CSVGTNYGYTF. V and J are TRBV29-1 and TRBJ1-2; D may be TRBD1 (5 bases). Germline V gene lookup returns CDR1 SQVTM and CDR2 ANQGSEA. This CDR3 region has 11 residues. V dropped 6 bases and J dropped 2 bases, with 7 bases sitting between them.

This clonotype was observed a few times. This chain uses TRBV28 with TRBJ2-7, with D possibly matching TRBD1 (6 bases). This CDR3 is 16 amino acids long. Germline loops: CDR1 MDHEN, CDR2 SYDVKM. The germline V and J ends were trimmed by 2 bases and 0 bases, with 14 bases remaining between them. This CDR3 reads CASSLEGTRPSYEQYF. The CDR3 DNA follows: TGTGCCAGCAGTTTAGAAGGGACACGTCCCTCCTACGAGCAGTACTTC.

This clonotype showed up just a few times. The CDR3 sequence is CASSSGFARGFGYEQYF. CDR3 DNA sequence: TGTGCCAGCAGCTCAGGGTTCGCTCGGGGTTTTGGCTACGAGCAGTACTTC. The genes are TRBV28 and TRBJ2-7, with D perhaps matching TRBD1 or TRBD2 (5 bases each). Germline V gene sequence: CDR1 MDHEN, CDR2 SYDVKM. The CDR3 length is 17 residues. The ends were cut back, 6 bases at V and 3 bases at J, with 24 bases in the middle.

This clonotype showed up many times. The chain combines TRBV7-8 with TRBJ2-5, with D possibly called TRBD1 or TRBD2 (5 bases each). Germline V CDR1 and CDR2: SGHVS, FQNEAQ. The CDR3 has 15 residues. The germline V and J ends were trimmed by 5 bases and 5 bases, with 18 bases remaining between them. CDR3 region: CASSAMGVWGETQYF. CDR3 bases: TGTGCCAGCAGCGCAATGGGCGTGTGGGGGGAGACCCAGTACTTC.

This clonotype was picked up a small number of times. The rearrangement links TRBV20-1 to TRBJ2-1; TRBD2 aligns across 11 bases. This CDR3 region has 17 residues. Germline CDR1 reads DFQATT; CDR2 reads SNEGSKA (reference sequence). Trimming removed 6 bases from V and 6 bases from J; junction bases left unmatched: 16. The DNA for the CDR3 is TGCAGTGCCCGTAAAAGTAGCGGGGGGGCCCTCGGCAATGAGCAGTTCTTC. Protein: CSARKSSGGALGNEQFF.

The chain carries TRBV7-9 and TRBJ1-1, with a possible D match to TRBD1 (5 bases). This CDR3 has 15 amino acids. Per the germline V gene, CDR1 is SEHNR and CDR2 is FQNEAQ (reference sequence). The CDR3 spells CVNTAPGGFGTEAFF. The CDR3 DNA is TGTGTAAACACGGCACCGGGGGGTTTCGGCACTGAAGCTTTCTTT.